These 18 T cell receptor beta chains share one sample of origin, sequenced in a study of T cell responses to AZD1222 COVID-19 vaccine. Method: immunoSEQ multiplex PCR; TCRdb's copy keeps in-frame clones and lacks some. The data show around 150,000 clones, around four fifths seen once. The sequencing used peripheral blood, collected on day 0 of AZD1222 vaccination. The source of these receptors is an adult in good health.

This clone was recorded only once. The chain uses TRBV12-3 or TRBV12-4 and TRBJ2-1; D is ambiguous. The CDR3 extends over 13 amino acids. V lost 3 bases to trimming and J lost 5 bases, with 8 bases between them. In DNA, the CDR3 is TGTGCCAGCAGTTTGTCAGTGAACAATGAGCAGTTCTTC. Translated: CASSLSVNNEQFF.

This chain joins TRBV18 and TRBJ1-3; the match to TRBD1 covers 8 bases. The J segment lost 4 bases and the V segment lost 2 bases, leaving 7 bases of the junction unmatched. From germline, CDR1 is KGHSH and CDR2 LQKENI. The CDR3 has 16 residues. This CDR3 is CASSPGGQGLGNTIYF. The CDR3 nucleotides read TGTGCCAGCTCACCAGGAGGACAGGGCCTAGGAAACACCATATATTTT. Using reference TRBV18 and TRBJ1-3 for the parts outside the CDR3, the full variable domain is NAGVMQNPRHLVRRRGQEARLRCSPMKGHSHVYWYRQLPEEGLKFMVYLQKENIIDESGMPKERFSAEFPKEGPSILRIQQVVRGDSAAYFCASSPGGQGLGNTIYFGEGSWLTVV.

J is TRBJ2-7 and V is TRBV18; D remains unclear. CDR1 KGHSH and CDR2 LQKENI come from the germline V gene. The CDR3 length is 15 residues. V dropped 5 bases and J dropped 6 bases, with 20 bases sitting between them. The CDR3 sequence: CASSEGPFSASEQYF. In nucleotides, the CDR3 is TGTGCCAGCTCAGAAGGTCCTTTCAGTGCGTCCGAGCAGTACTTC.

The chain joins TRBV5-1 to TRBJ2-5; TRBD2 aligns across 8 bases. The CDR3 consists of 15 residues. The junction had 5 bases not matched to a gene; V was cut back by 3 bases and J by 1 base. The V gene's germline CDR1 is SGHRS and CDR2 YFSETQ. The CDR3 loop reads CASSSLAGIQETQYF. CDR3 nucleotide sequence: TGCGCCAGCAGCTCCTTAGCGGGGATCCAAGAGACCCAGTACTTC.

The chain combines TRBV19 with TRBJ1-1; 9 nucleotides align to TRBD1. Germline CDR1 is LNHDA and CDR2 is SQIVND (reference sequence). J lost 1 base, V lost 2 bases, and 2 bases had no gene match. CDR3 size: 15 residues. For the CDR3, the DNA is TGTGCCAGTAGTATAACAGGGGGCCCGAACACTGAAGCTTTCTTT. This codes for CASSITGGPNTEAFF.

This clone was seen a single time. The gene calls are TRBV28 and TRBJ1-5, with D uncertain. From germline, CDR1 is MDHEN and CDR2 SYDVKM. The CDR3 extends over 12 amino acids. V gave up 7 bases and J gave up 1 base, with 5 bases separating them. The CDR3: CASTESNQPQHF. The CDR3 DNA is TGTGCCAGCACGGAAAGCAATCAGCCCCAGCATTTT. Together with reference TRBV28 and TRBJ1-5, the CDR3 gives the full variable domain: DVKVTQSSRYLVKRTGEKVFLECVQDMDHENMFWYRQDPGLGLRLIYFSYDVKMKEKGDIPEGYSVSREKKERFSLILESASTNQTSMYLCASTESNQPQHFGDGTRLSIL.

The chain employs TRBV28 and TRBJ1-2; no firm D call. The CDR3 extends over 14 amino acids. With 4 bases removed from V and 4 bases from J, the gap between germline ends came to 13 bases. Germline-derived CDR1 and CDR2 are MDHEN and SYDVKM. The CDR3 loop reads CASSSSGVLYGYTF. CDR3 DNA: TGTGCCAGCAGTTCCAGTGGCGTACTCTATGGCTACACCTTC.

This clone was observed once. In DNA, the CDR3 is TGTGCCAGTATATACAACACTGAAGCTTTCTTT. It is translated as CASIYNTEAFF. The J gene is TRBJ1-1, the V gene TRBV19; the D is unclear. V shed 7 bases and J shed 2 bases, with 5 bases lying between them. Germline V gene data show CDR1 as LNHDA and CDR2 as SQIVND (reference sequence). The CDR3 spans 11 residues.

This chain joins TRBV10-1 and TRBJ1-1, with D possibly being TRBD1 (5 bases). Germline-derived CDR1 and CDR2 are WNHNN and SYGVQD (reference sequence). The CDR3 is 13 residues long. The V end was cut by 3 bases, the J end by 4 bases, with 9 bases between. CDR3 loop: CASSDRASTEAFF. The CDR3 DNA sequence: TGCGCCAGCAGTGACAGGGCATCCACTGAAGCTTTCTTT.

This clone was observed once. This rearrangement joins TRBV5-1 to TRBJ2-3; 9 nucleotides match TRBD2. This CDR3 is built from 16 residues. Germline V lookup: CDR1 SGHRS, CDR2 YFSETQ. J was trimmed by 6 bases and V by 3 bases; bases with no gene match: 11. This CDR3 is CASSSYAGGPWDTQYF. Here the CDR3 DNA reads TGCGCCAGCAGCTCCTACGCGGGGGGGCCTTGGGATACGCAGTATTTT.

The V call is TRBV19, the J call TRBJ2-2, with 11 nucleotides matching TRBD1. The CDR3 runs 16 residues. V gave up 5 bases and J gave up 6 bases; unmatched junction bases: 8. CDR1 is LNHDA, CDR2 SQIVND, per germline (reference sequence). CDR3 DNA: TGTGCCAGTAGTCACGGACAGGGGGCTAATCCCGGGGAGCTGTTTTTT. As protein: CASSHGQGANPGELFF.

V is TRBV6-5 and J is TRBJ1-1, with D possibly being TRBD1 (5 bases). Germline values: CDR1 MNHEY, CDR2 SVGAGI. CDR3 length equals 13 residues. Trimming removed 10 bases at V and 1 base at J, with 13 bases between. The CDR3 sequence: CATGPGPNTEAFF. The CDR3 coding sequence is TGTGCCACGGGACCAGGCCCGAACACTGAAGCTTTCTTT.

The CDR3 nucleotides are TGTGCCAGCAGCGCAACAGGGAAGGATCAGCCCCAGCATTTT. It codes for CASSATGKDQPQHF. This chain uses TRBV9 with TRBJ1-5; weak D call: TRBD1 (6 bases). CDR3 length: 14 residues. V was trimmed by 3 bases and J by 5 bases, leaving 12 bases between them. Germline assignment: CDR1 SGDLS and CDR2 YYNGEE. The entire variable domain, with the rest obtained from reference TRBV9 and TRBJ1-5, is as follows: DSGVTQTPKHLITATGQRVTLRCSPRSGDLSVYWYQQSLDQGLQFLIQYYNGEERAKGNILERFSAQQFPDLHSELNLSSLELGDSALYFCASSATGKDQPQHFGDGTRLSIL.

The CDR3 DNA sequence: TGTGCCAGCAGTTACGACGATCAGCCCCAGCATTTT. Protein product: CASSYDDQPQHF. The V gene is TRBV6-2 or TRBV6-3, the J gene TRBJ1-5; D gene uncertain. The CDR3 has 12 residues. Germline V CDR1 and CDR2: MNHEY, SVGEGT. V was cut by 2 bases and J by 5 bases, with 4 bases left in between.

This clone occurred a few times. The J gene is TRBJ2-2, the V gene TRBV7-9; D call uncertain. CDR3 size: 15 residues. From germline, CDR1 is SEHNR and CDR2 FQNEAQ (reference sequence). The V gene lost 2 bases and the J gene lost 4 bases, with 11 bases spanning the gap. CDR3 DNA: TGTGCCAGCAGCTTATCGGGCTCGGGCACCGGGGAGCTGTTTTTT. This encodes CASSLSGSGTGELFF.

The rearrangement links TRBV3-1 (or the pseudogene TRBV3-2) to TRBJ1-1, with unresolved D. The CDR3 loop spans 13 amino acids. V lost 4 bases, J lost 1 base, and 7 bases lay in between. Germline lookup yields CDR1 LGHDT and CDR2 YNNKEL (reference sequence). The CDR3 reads CASSLTRNTEAFF. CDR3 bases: TGTGCCAGCAGCCTAACCAGGAACACTGAAGCTTTCTTT.

Written as DNA, the CDR3 is TGTGCCAGCAGCTCCCCGGGCGGGGGCCCCCTTGTCACTGAAGCTTTCTTT. Residues: CASSSPGGGPLVTEAFF. The rearrangement links TRBV7-2 to TRBJ1-1; D perhaps matches TRBD1 (6 bases). Germline CDR1 is SGHTA and CDR2 is FQGNSA. V lost 4 bases, J lost 4 bases, and 22 bases lay in between. This CDR3 contains 17 residues.

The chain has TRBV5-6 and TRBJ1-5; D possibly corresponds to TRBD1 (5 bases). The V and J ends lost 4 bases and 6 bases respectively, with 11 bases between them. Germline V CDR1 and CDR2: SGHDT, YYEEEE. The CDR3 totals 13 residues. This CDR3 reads CASSPWRGQPQHF. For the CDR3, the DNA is TGTGCCAGCAGCCCCTGGAGGGGTCAGCCCCAGCATTTT.